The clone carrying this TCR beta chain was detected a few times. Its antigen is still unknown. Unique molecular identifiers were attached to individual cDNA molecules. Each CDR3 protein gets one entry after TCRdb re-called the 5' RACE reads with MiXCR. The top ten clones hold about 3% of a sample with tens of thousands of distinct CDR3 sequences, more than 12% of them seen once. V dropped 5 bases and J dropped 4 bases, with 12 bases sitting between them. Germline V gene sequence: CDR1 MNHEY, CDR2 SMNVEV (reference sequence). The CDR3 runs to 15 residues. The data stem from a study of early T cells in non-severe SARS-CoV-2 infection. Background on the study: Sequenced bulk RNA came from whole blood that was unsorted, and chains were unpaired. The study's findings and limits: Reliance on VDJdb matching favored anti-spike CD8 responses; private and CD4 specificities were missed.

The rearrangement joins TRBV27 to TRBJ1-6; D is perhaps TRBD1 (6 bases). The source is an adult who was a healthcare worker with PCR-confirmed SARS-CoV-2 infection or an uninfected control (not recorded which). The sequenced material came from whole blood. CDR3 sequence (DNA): TGTGCCAGCAGTAGTTCGGACAGATATAATTCACCCCTCCACTTT. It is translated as CASSSSDRYNSPLHF.